A selection of T cell receptor beta chains follows, all from one sample in a study of blood T cells in healthy people across ages. Using its own MiXCR run on the 5' RACE reads, TCRdb lists one record per CDR3 protein. The table records roughly 1.5 million distinct CDR3 sequences, roughly two fifths of them present only once. Sequenced: blood. All receptors derive from a woman between 18 and 29 years old in good health. Both conserved end residues are part of each CDR3.

v_call	j_call	cdr3_aa
TRBV28	TRBJ2-3	CASSIKGTDTQYF
TRBV7-2	.	CASSLVGRAKETQYF
TRBV12-3/TRBV12-4	.	CASSLVRGPTYEQYF
TRBV11-2	TRBJ1-1	CASSVDPRRREAFF
TRBV20-1	TRBJ2-3	CSARGAGGLGTQYF
TRBV7-9	TRBJ1-6	CASSPAGAPNSPLHF
TRBV28	TRBJ2-7	CASTKGQGNYEQYF
TRBV5-8	TRBJ2-1	CASSPLVNEQFF
TRBV9	TRBJ2-1	CASSVARQGGGEQFF
TRBV6-1	TRBJ1-1	CASRVGVYTEAFF
TRBV12-3/TRBV12-4	TRBJ2-7	CASSFTGRGEEQYF
TRBV11-1	TRBJ1-1	CASSLAGLTGAGTEAFF
TRBV6-2/TRBV6-3	.	CASIRSWIEQETQFF
TRBV12-5	TRBJ2-1	CASGLLPGLAPNEQFF
TRBV12-3/TRBV12-4	TRBJ1-1	CASSRGRTNTEAFF
TRBV7-2	.	CASSSSIRNEQYF
TRBV4-1	TRBJ2-3	CASSPLLVDTQYF
TRBV27	TRBJ2-1	CASSLYRGVNEQFF
TRBV29-1	TRBJ2-4	CSVVQGAAKNIQYF
TRBV28	TRBJ2-3	CTSSFGFLGRASTDTQYF
TRBV4-3	TRBJ2-2	CASRKMTTRVNTGELFF
TRBV29-1	TRBJ2-3	CSVEAPGGTQYF